A single sample is the source of the 8 T cell receptor beta chains below, sequenced in a study of CD4 T cells in relation to SARS-CoV-2 and coronaviruses. CD4+ T cells from unexposed donors were obtained before the COVID-19 pandemic (2011-2018). Isolation of CD4+ T cells took place after approximately 10 days in culture. Sequenced by immunoSEQ multiplex PCR; TCRdb stores in-frame clones only, minus some. Of some 22,000 clones in the sample, under 85% were seen once. Their antigens are not known. The sequencing input was CD4+ T cells from PBMCs, cultured in vitro. The receptors stem from a human donor in good health.

The V call is TRBV7-3, the J call TRBJ2-1; D possibly corresponds to TRBD2 (6 bases). Per the germline V gene, CDR1 is SGHTA and CDR2 is FQGTGA. Trimming removed 4 bases at V and 4 bases at J, with 17 bases between. This CDR3 has 16 residues. The CDR3 DNA follows: TGTGCCAGCAGCTCCCAACTGAGCGGGTCTTACAATGAGCAGTTCTTC. Translating it yields CASSSQLSGSYNEQFF.

The chain is built from TRBV12-3 or TRBV12-4 and TRBJ2-1; TRBD2 might be the D (6 bases). The CDR3 extends over 12 amino acids. Trimming removed 6 bases from V and 9 bases from J, with 12 bases in between. The CDR3 region has the DNA TGTGCCAGCAGCTACTCTAGCGCTGAGCAGTTCTTC. The encoded protein is CASSYSSAEQFF.

The V gene is TRBV5-4, the J gene TRBJ1-2, with TRBD1 matching over 8 bases. Germline trimming cut 2 bases from V and 0 bases from J; bases unmatched to any gene: 6. CDR1 is SGHNT, CDR2 YYREEE, per germline (reference sequence). The CDR3 is made up of 16 amino acids. The CDR3 bases are TGTGCCAGCAGCTTTTCCGGGACAGGACCTAACTATGGCTACACCTTC. Its translation: CASSFSGTGPNYGYTF.

The genes are TRBV10-2 and TRBJ1-1; D ambiguous. V dropped 4 bases and J dropped 8 bases, with 8 bases sitting between them. The CDR3 is 11 residues long. Germline CDR1 and CDR2: WSHSY and SAAADI. Written as DNA, the CDR3 is TGCGCCAGCAGTGTGACCCAGGAAGCTTTCTTT. Protein sequence: CASSVTQEAFF.

The V gene is TRBV18, the J gene TRBJ1-1; tentatively, D is TRBD1 (5 bases). CDR3 size: 13 residues. Trimming took 8 bases from V and 5 from J, leaving 15 bases between them. CDR1 and CDR2 from the germline V gene are KGHSH and LQKENI. The CDR3 DNA is TGTGCCAGCGGGGGGTGGATGGAGACTGAAGCTTTCTTT. This codes for CASGGWMETEAFF. Looking up the rest from reference TRBV18 and TRBJ1-1 gives the full variable domain: NAGVMQNPRHLVRRRGQEARLRCSPMKGHSHVYWYRQLPEEGLKFMVYLQKENIIDESGMPKERFSAEFPKEGPSILRIQQVVRGDSAAYFCASGGWMETEAFFGQGTRLTVV.

The genes are TRBV30 and TRBJ2-3; tentative D call: TRBD2 (5 bases). The CDR3 extends over 14 amino acids. Trimming pared 0 bases from V and 4 bases from J, leaving 11 bases between. The germline V gene has CDR1 GTSNPN and CDR2 SVGIG (reference sequence). The CDR3 DNA reads as TGTGCCTGGAGTGTACTCGAGGGATCAGATACGCAGTATTTT. This translates into CAWSVLEGSDTQYF.

This chain joins TRBV22-1 and TRBJ1-5; TRBD1, as called in the table, went unchecked against the DNA. TRBV22-1 is a recognized pseudogene. This CDR3 is 14 amino acids long. CDR3 sequence (DNA): TGTCCTGGGAGCCCATGGGGGCCCCAAGGACCCCAGCATTTT. Translated: CPGSPWGPQGPQHF.

This clone was seen a few times. The CDR3 spells CASSLRPNTEAFF. The CDR3 DNA follows: TGTGCCAGCAGCTTGCGCCCGAACACTGAAGCTTTCTTT. V gene TRBV5-6 combines with J gene TRBJ1-1; D is uncertain. Trimming pared 1 base from V and 1 base from J, leaving 5 bases between. CDR1 and CDR2 (germline): SGHDT, YYEEEE. The CDR3 consists of 13 residues.